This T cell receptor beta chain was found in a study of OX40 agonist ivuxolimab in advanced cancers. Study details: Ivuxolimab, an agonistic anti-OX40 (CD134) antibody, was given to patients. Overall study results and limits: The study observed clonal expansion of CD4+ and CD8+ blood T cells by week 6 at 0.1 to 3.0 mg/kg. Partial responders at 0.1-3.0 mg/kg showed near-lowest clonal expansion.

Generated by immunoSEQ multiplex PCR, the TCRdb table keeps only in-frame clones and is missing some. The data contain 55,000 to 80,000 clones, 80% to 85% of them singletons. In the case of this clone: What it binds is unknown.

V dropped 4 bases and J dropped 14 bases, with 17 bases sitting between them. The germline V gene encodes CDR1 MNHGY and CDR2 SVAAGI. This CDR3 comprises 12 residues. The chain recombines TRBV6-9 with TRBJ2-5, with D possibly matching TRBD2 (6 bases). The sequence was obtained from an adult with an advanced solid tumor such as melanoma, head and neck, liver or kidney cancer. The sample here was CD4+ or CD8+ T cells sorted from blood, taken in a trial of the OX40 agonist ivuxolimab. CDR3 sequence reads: CASSFGGTEVYF. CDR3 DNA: TGTGCCAGCAGTTTCGGAGGGACCGAGGTCTACTTC.